A selection of T cell receptor beta chains follows, all from one sample in a study of cytomegalovirus exposure and HLA in healthy donors. Produced via immunoSEQ multiplex PCR; TCRdb's table is partial and in-frame only. Here the sample spans roughly 80,000 clones, about four fifths being singletons. The sample taken for sequencing was PBMCs. These receptors came from a woman in her twenties or thirties in good health and CMV-seronegative. Both conserved end residues are part of each CDR3. Only some rows state a clone size, as once, few, many or a class for expanded clones.

J gene,V gene,clone size,CDR3 protein
TRBJ2-5,TRBV5-4,NA,CASSTSTGVGLETQYF
TRBJ2-2,TRBV30,NA,CAWTMTSGTGELFF
TRBJ1-4,TRBV5-1,NA,CASSLALRGTNEKLFF
TRBJ2-1,TRBV28,NA,CASSFSPGQGIGYNEQFF
TRBJ2-1,TRBV20-1,NA,CSGRSGNEQFF
TRBJ2-3,TRBV5-1,NA,CASSSPGMTDTQYF
TRBJ2-7,TRBV5-1,NA,CASRVLGSVDEQYF
TRBJ2-1,TRBV10-3,NA,CAISEPRGLGTEQFF
TRBJ1-5,TRBV28,NA,CASSLMVAGADSNQPQHF
TRBJ2-5,TRBV18,NA,CASSPRTGTEETQYF
TRBJ2-1,TRBV18,NA,CASSPGGNEQFF
TRBJ2-7,TRBV4-3,few,CASSQPRLAEAYEQYF
TRBJ1-1,TRBV5-1,NA,CASSLVGGNTEAFF
TRBJ2-5,TRBV4-2,NA,CASSHPPSGRAGETQYF